Detailed here is one T cell receptor beta chain. Germline and junction disagree at one end, which may indicate a read error. CDR3 size: 16 residues. Germline V CDR1 and CDR2: SEHNR, FQNEAQ (reference sequence). Researchers ran the PCR with 60 Vbeta and 13 Jbeta primers. This table comes from immunoSEQ multiplex PCR, and its TCRdb copy is limited to in-frame clones, with some not included. The sample records 100,000 to 150,000 clones, roughly 80% being singletons. The sample is drawn from a study of cytomegalovirus exposure and HLA in healthy donors. Material: PBMCs. The origin of this receptor is a man aged 18-30 years in good health and CMV-seronegative. The V call is TRBV7-9, the J call TRBJ2-3; 13 positions agree with TRBD2. The CDR3 DNA sequence: TGTTCCAGCAGCCAGGGACTAGCGGGGTACACAGATACGCAGTATTTT. This sequence encodes CSSSQGLAGYTDTQYF. The whole variable domain, filled in from reference TRBV7-9 and TRBJ2-3, reads DTGVSQNPRHKITKRGQNVTFRCDPISEHNRLYWYRQTLGQGPEFLTYFQNEAQLEKSRLLSDRFSAERPKGSFSTLEIQRTEQGDSAMYLCSSSQGLAGYTDTQYFGPGTRLTVL.